This passage covers 6 T cell receptor beta chains from one sample sequenced in a study of T cells after yellow fever vaccination. Each CDR3 protein gets one entry after TCRdb re-called the 5' RACE reads with MiXCR. The table has 300,000 to 350,000 distinct CDR3 sequences, about 4% seen once. Sequencing was performed on PBMCs, taken 5 days after the yellow fever booster vaccination. The receptors come from a young man who received the YFV17D yellow fever vaccine.

This clonotype was seen a few times. The chain joins TRBV5-1 to TRBJ2-4; 8 nucleotides agree with TRBD1. This CDR3 is 17 amino acids long. Per germline, CDR1 SGHRS and CDR2 YFSETQ. V dropped 5 bases and J dropped 7; count of bases not matched to a gene: 17. The CDR3 sequence is CASRSTQGAPVRNIQYF. CDR3 DNA sequence: TGCGCCAGCAGAAGTACCCAGGGGGCGCCGGTTCGGAACATTCAGTACTTC.

This clonotype appeared many times. The rearrangement links TRBV28 to TRBJ1-2; the match to TRBD1 covers 11 bases. The CDR3 runs to 12 residues. V gave up 8 bases and J gave up 4 bases; unmatched junction bases: 0. In germline, CDR1 is MDHEN, CDR2 SYDVKM. For the CDR3, the DNA is TGTGCCAGCGGGACAGGGGGCTATGGCTACACCTTC. Translated, it gives CASGTGGYGYTF.

V gene TRBV7-2 combines with J gene TRBJ2-5, with D perhaps matching TRBD2 (6 bases). The CDR3 sequence is 15 residues long. CDR1 and CDR2 from the germline V gene are SGHTA and FQGNSA. The germline V and J ends were trimmed by 3 bases and 0 bases, with 11 bases remaining between them. CDR3 in amino acids: CASSFPAGYQETQYF. The CDR3 nucleotides read TGTGCCAGCAGCTTTCCCGCGGGGTACCAAGAGACCCAGTACTTC.

There are a few counts of this clonotype. The genes are TRBV7-2 and TRBJ1-2, with TRBD1 as a possible D gene (6 bases). Per the germline V gene, CDR1 is SGHTA and CDR2 is FQGNSA. Trimming took off 7 bases at V and 3 bases at J, with 15 bases between the two ends. The CDR3 is 14 amino acids. The CDR3 bases are TGTGCCAGCAACACGGCGGGGGGCGACTATGGCTACACCTTC. Protein sequence: CASNTAGGDYGYTF.

This clonotype was seen at least ten times. The rearrangement uses TRBV20-1 and TRBJ1-6, with no clear D. The CDR3 contains 17 residues. V lost 0 bases and J lost 0, with 12 bases in between. Germline lookup yields CDR1 DFQATT and CDR2 SNEGSKA (reference sequence). CDR3 DNA sequence: TGCAGTGCTAGAGACAGGCCCCTCAGCTCCTATAATTCACCCCTCCACTTT. Translating gives CSARDRPLSSYNSPLHF.

CDR3 loop: CAISDRASFRETQYF. For the CDR3, the DNA is TGTGCCATCAGTGATCGGGCTAGTTTCAGGGAGACCCAGTACTTC. V usage is TRBV10-3 and J usage is TRBJ2-5; unclear D gene. Trimming shortened V by 3 bases and J by 5 bases, and 16 bases separated the two germline ends. Germline V gene lookup returns CDR1 ENHRY and CDR2 SYGVKD. The CDR3 loop spans 15 amino acids.